This T cell receptor (beta chain) was captured in a study of T cell responses to AZD1222 COVID-19 vaccine. Trimming took 5 bases from V and 5 from J, leaving 14 bases between them. Germline V CDR1 and CDR2: GTSNPN, SVGIG (reference sequence). The CDR3 has 13 residues. Here immunoSEQ multiplex PCR was the method, and the copy in TCRdb shows in-frame clones only, minus some. The data contain 90,000 to 95,000 clones, around 87% of them singletons. Broader study findings: Donors were mostly white British, more females; clonal diversity possibly underestimated. When two AZD1222 doses had been given, Spike-specific TCR breadth and depth rose. Variant regions that are unmutated are reportedly the target of nearly half of spike-specific TCRs.

In the case of this clone: Antigen unknown.

This chain uses TRBV30 with TRBJ2-3, with D possibly matching TRBD2 (5 bases). The sequence was collected from an adult who received the AZD1222 COVID-19 vaccine. This specimen consisted of peripheral blood, obtained 28 days after the second AZD1222 dose. The CDR3 region is CAWYEGLGDTQYF. Here the CDR3 DNA reads TGTGCCTGGTATGAGGGCTTAGGAGATACGCAGTATTTT.